Given below is one TCR beta chain in context. This sample was included in a study of blood T cell repertoires in COVID-19. Study overall: PBMCs, B-cell-depleted T cells, or T cells provided the cDNA or gDNA that made up the material.

Libraries were prepared by immunoSEQ multiplex PCR; TCRdb keeps only in-frame clonotypes and omits some of them. The sample records some 200,000 clones, more than 65% being singletons. Participant age was roughly 18 to 95 years, and participants resided in 20 to 30 US areas. The study assigned cohorts using participant-reported clinical history. Input material: PBMCs or T cells enriched from blood (not recorded which). This clonotype originated in a man aged 35-49 years who had recovered from COVID-19.

The CDR3 sequence: CASISGTGSGYTF. The DNA for the CDR3 is TGTGCCAGCATATCCGGGACAGGGAGCGGCTACACCTTC. J is TRBJ1-2 and V is TRBV6-5; 9 nucleotides agree with TRBD1. Germline CDR1 MNHEY, CDR2 SVGAGI. The CDR3 has 13 amino acids. The junction had 8 bases not matched to a gene; V was cut back by 7 bases and J by 8 bases.